This passage covers 19 T cell receptor beta chains from one sample sequenced in a study of identical twins. Using its own MiXCR run on the 5' RACE reads, TCRdb lists one record per CDR3 protein. This table has 400,000 to 650,000 distinct CDR3 sequences, under 25% appearing once. In addition, the sample was reused for a study of T cells expressing NK-cell markers.

Input material: CD4+ T cells sorted from blood. All receptors derive from a woman between 18 and 30 years old in good health.

The chain couples TRBV27 to TRBJ2-1, with 7 bases lining up with TRBD1. CDR3 length equals 15 residues. Unmatched junction bases numbered 8, after V lost 3 bases and J lost 6 bases. The V gene's germline CDR1 is MNHEY and CDR2 SMNVEV (reference sequence). The CDR3 sequence: CASSFEGARINEQFF. The CDR3 region has the DNA TGTGCCAGCAGTTTCGAGGGGGCGCGCATCAATGAGCAGTTCTTC.

This clonotype has more than one count but fewer than ten. This chain uses TRBV20-1 with TRBJ2-3, with 9 bases lining up with TRBD1. The V and J ends lost 4 bases and 5 bases, in that order; junction bases with no gene match: 10. Germline CDR1 DFQATT, CDR2 SNEGSKA (reference sequence). This CDR3 is built from 15 residues. CDR3: CSATTPGQGVDTQYF. CDR3 coding DNA: TGCAGTGCTACCACCCCGGGACAGGGCGTAGATACGCAGTATTTT.

In its sample, this clonotype was seen a few times. V is TRBV4-3 and J is TRBJ2-3, with 11 bases matching TRBD1. The CDR3 spans 17 residues. V lost 3 bases to trimming and J lost 5 bases; unmatched junction nucleotides: 10. Germline V gives CDR1 LGHNA, CDR2 YSLEER. In DNA form, the CDR3 reads TGCGCCAGCAGCCACACCCCGGGACAGGGGGTGGGAGATACGCAGTATTTT. It translates to CASSHTPGQGVGDTQYF.

The gene calls are TRBV20-1 and TRBJ2-7; TRBD1 might be the D (5 bases). The ends were cut back, 6 bases at V and 5 bases at J, with 14 bases in the middle. CDR1 and CDR2 from the germline V gene are DFQATT and SNEGSKA (reference sequence). The CDR3 extends over 12 amino acids. CDR3 DNA: TGCAGTGCGGAGACAGACCAAAACGAGCAGTACTTC. Protein sequence: CSAETDQNEQYF.

This clonotype was seen more than once but under ten times. CDR3 DNA: TGTGCCAGCACCGCGAGTCTTTCAAACGAGCAGTACTTC. This translates into CASTASLSNEQYF. The chain links TRBV12-3 or TRBV12-4 to TRBJ2-7; D gene unclear. CDR3 length: 13 amino acids. V was cut by 7 bases and J by 5 bases, with 15 bases left in between.

This clonotype was observed a few times. The CDR3: CASSPRTSGRAGTDTQYF. CDR3 nucleotide sequence: TGTGCCAGCAGTCCCCGGACTAGCGGGAGGGCCGGCACAGATACGCAGTATTTT. J is TRBJ2-3 and V is TRBV27; TRBD2 agrees at 15 bases. Germline CDR1 MNHEY, CDR2 SMNVEV (reference sequence). CDR3 size: 18 residues. J was trimmed by 1 base and V by 5 bases; bases with no gene match: 7.

The chain is built from TRBV5-4 and TRBJ2-1, with 9 bases that match TRBD1. Trimming cost V 3 bases and J 5 bases; bases outside gene matches: 6. The CDR3 covers 15 residues. CDR1 and CDR2 (germline): SGHNT, YYREEE (reference sequence). CDR3 amino acids: CASSSPGTGNNEQFF. DNA for the CDR3: TGTGCCAGCAGCTCCCCCGGGACAGGGAACAATGAGCAGTTCTTC. Looking up the rest from reference TRBV5-4 and TRBJ2-1 gives the full variable domain: ETGVTQSPTHLIKTRGQQVTLRCSSQSGHNTVSWYQQALGQGPQFIFQYYREEENGRGNFPPRFSGLQFPNYSSELNVNALELDDSALYLCASSSPGTGNNEQFFGPGTRLTVL.

This chain joins TRBV19 and TRBJ1-5; 9 bases are shared with TRBD1. The CDR3 runs to 14 residues. The junction had 5 bases not matched to a gene; V was cut back by 7 bases and J by 4 bases. The V gene's germline CDR1 is LNHDA and CDR2 SQIVND (reference sequence). CDR3 residues: CASMGQGRNQPQHF. DNA for the CDR3: TGTGCCAGTATGGGACAGGGACGGAATCAGCCCCAGCATTTT.

This clonotype has only a few counts. This chain links TRBV5-1 with TRBJ2-1; D is unclear. CDR1 and CDR2 from the germline V gene are SGHRS and YFSETQ. With 1 base removed from V and 3 bases from J, the gap between germline ends came to 8 bases. This CDR3 contains 14 residues. CDR3 sequence reads: CASSLNTVYNEQFF. CDR3 DNA: TGCGCCAGCAGCTTGAATACGGTCTACAATGAGCAGTTCTTC.

The rearrangement joins TRBV10-3 to TRBJ2-3, with a possible D match to TRBD2 (6 bases). Trimming took 7 bases from V and 0 from J, leaving 11 bases between them. Per the germline V gene, CDR1 is ENHRY and CDR2 is SYGVKD. This CDR3 region has 14 residues. CDR3 protein: CAITDGTSTDTQYF. The CDR3, as DNA: TGTGCCATCACCGACGGGACTAGCACAGATACGCAGTATTTT.

The chain carries TRBV30 and TRBJ2-1, with D possibly matching TRBD2 (5 bases). Germline CDR1 reads GTSNPN; CDR2 reads SVGIG (reference sequence). Trimming removed 3 bases from V and 9 bases from J, with 15 bases in between. This CDR3 region has 13 residues. In DNA form, the CDR3 reads TGTGCCTGGAGCCCCGGAGAGGGAAGTGAGCAGTTCTTC. It codes for CAWSPGEGSEQFF.

The chain uses TRBV9 and TRBJ1-1, with a possible D match to TRBD1 (6 bases). Looked up from germline, CDR1 is SGDLS and CDR2 is YYNGEE. Trimming removed 4 bases from V and 0 bases from J, with 13 bases in between. This CDR3 has 15 amino acids. The CDR3 spells CASSTRTDLNTEAFF. The CDR3 bases are TGTGCCAGCAGCACCAGGACAGACCTGAACACTGAAGCTTTCTTT.

This clonotype appeared a few times. The V and J genes are TRBV12-3 or TRBV12-4 and TRBJ2-1, with 11 bases fitting TRBD2. There are 14 residues in the CDR3. The junction had 8 bases not matched to a gene; V was cut back by 6 bases and J by 10 bases. CDR3 sequence (DNA): TGTGCCAGCAGACATACAATAGCGGGAGGGGAGCAGTTCTTC. Its protein product is CASRHTIAGGEQFF.

The chain combines TRBV12-3 or TRBV12-4 with TRBJ2-7, with TRBD1 matching 11 bases. J lost 8 bases, V lost 1 base, and 7 bases had no gene match. The CDR3 consists of 15 residues. The CDR3 spells CASSLGRDRGFQQYF. The CDR3 nucleotides read TGTGCCAGCAGTTTAGGCCGGGACAGGGGGTTTCAGCAGTACTTC.

The rearrangement joins TRBV6-1 to TRBJ1-1, with TRBD1 matching over 9 bases. The CDR3 sequence is 14 residues long. Trimming cost V 7 bases and J 4 bases; bases outside gene matches: 7. Per the germline V gene, CDR1 is MNHNS and CDR2 is SASEGT. The CDR3 sequence: CASTQGQGVTEAFF. The CDR3 DNA sequence: TGTGCCAGCACCCAGGGACAGGGCGTCACTGAAGCTTTCTTT.

This clonotype was detected only a few times. V is TRBV7-9 and J is TRBJ2-7; 11 nucleotides match TRBD1. The length of the CDR3 is 16 residues. CDR1 is SEHNR and CDR2 is FQNEAQ in the germline V gene (reference sequence). J was trimmed by 5 bases and V by 6 bases; bases with no gene match: 12. Written as DNA, the CDR3 is TGTGCCAGCAGGAGAGGACAGGGGGCGTCGCTTGACGAGCAGTACTTC. It specifies CASRRGQGASLDEQYF.

This rearrangement joins TRBV5-6 to TRBJ2-7; D is perhaps TRBD1 or TRBD2 (5 bases each). V lost 4 bases and J lost 3, with 11 bases in between. Germline assignment: CDR1 SGHDT and CDR2 YYEEEE. This CDR3 spans 13 amino acids. The CDR3 region is CASSKGPNYEQYF. The CDR3, as DNA: TGTGCCAGCAGCAAGGGACCAAACTACGAGCAGTACTTC. Filled out from reference TRBV5-6 and TRBJ2-7, the complete variable domain reads DAGVTQSPTHLIKTRGQQVTLRCSPKSGHDTVSWYQQALGQGPQFIFQYYEEEERQRGNFPDRFSGHQFPNYSSELNVNALLLGDSALYLCASSKGPNYEQYFGPGTRLTVT.

In its sample, this clonotype was seen a few times. The rearrangement joins TRBV20-1 to TRBJ2-7; possible D gene TRBD1, 5 bases. Between the trimmed V and J ends, which lost 3 bases and 5 bases, there was a span of 8 bases. Germline lookup yields CDR1 DFQATT and CDR2 SNEGSKA (reference sequence). The CDR3 length is 11 residues. The CDR3 spells CSASRADEQYF. As DNA, the CDR3 is TGCAGTGCTAGCAGGGCCGACGAGCAGTACTTC.

The V call is TRBV6-1, the J call TRBJ1-2; D ambiguous. V lost 0 bases and J lost 11, with 16 bases in between. The length of the CDR3 is 14 residues. Germline V lookup: CDR1 MNHNS, CDR2 SASEGT. The CDR3 loop reads CASSEALDWEEYTF. CDR3 coding DNA: TGTGCCAGCAGTGAAGCCCTGGACTGGGAGGAATACACCTTC.